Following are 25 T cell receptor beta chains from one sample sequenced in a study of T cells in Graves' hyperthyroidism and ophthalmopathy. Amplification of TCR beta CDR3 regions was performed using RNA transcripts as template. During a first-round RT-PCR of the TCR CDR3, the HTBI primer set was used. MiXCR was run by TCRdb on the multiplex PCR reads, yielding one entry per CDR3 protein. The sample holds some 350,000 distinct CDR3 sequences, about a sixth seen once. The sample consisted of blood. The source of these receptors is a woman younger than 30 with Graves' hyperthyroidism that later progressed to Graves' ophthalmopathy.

DNA for the CDR3: TGCAGCATTTCACAGGACAGAAATGAAGCTTTCTTT. It yields the protein CSISQDRNEAFF. This sequence joins TRBV29-1 and TRBJ1-1; D is possibly TRBD1 (6 bases). The germline gives CDR1 SQVTM, CDR2 ANQGSEA. Trimming stripped 8 bases from V and 7 bases from J, with 17 bases between. The CDR3 totals 12 residues.

CDR3 amino acids: CASSSRQASNYGYTF. CDR3 sequence (DNA): TGTGCCAGCAGCTCTCGACAGGCCTCTAACTATGGCTACACCTTC. This chain uses TRBV5-6 with TRBJ1-2; TRBD1 is a possible D gene (6 bases). V lost 3 bases and J lost 0, with 12 bases in between. The germline V gene encodes CDR1 SGHDT and CDR2 YYEEEE. The length of the CDR3 is 15 residues.

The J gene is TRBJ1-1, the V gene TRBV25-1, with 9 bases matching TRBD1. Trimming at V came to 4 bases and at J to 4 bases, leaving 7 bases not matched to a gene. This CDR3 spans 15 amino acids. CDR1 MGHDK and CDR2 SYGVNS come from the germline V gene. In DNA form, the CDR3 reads TGTGCCAGCAGTGTTCCCGGGACAGGGTTCACTGAAGCTTTCTTT. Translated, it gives CASSVPGTGFTEAFF.

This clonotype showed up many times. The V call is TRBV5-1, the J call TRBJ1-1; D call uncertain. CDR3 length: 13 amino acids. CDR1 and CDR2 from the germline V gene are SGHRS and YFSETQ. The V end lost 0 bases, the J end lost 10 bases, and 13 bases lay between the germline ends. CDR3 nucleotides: TGCGCCAGCAGCTTGGCTGGGGAGTCGGGAGCTTTCTTT. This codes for CASSLAGESGAFF.

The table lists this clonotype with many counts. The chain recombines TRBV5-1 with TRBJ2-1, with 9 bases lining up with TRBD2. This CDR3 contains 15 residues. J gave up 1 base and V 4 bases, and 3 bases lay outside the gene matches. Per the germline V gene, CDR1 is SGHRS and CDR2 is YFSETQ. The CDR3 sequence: CASSKTSGSYNEQFF. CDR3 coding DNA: TGCGCCAGCAGCAAGACTAGCGGTTCCTACAATGAGCAGTTCTTC.

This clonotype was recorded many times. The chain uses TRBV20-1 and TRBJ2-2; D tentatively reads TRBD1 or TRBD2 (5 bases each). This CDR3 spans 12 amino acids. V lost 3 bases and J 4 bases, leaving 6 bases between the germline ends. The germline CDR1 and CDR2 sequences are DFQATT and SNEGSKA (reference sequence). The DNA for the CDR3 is TGCAGTGCTAGGAGGGGCACCGGGGAGCTGTTTTTT. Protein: CSARRGTGELFF.

CDR3 coding DNA: TGCGCCAGCAGCTTACCCCCGAGCGGGGACTACGAGCAGTACTTC. It encodes CASSLPPSGDYEQYF. The J gene is TRBJ2-7, the V gene TRBV5-1, with 7 positions matching TRBD2. Trimming removed 2 bases from V and 3 bases from J; junction bases left unmatched: 8. The CDR3 is made up of 15 amino acids. Germline V gene data show CDR1 as SGHRS and CDR2 as YFSETQ.

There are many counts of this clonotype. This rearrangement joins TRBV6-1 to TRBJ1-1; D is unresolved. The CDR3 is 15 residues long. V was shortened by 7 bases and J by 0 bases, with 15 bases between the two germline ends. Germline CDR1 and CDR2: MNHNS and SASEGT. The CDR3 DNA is TGTGCCAGCATGAAAAGCGTAGGAATGAACACTGAAGCTTTCTTT. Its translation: CASMKSVGMNTEAFF.

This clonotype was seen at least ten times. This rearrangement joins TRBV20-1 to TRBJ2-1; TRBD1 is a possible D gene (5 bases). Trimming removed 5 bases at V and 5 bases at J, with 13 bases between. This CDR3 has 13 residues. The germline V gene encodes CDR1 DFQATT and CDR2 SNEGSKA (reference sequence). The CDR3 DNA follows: TGCAGTGCTCCAGACCAGGGCAACAATGAGCAGTTCTTC. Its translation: CSAPDQGNNEQFF.

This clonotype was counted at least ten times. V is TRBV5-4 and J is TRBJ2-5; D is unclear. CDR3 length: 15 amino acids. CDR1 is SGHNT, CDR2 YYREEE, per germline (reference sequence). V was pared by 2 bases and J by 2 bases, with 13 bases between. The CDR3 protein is CASSFAKFPQETQYF. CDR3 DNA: TGTGCCAGCAGCTTCGCGAAATTTCCGCAAGAGACCCAGTACTTC.

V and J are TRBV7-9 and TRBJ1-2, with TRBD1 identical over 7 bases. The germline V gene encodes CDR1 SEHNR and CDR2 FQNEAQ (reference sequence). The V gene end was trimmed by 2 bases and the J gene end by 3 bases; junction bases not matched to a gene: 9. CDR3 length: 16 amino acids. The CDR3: CASSLLYRGRYYGYTF. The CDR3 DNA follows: TGTGCCAGCAGCTTATTATACAGGGGAAGATACTATGGCTACACCTTC.

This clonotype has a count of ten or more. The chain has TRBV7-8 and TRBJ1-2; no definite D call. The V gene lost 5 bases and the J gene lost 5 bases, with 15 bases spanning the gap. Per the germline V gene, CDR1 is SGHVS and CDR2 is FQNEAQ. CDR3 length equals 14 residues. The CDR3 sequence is CASSATGVGYGYTF. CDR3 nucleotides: TGTGCCAGCAGCGCGACCGGGGTTGGTTATGGCTACACCTTC.

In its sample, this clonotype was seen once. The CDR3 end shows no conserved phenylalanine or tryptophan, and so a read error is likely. The CDR3 nucleotides read TGTGCCAGCAGTTACACGGGACAGGGGAACTACAATGAGCAGTTCTCC. As protein: CASSYTGQGNYNEQFS. The rearrangement links TRBV6-2 or TRBV6-3 to TRBJ2-1; 10 nucleotides line up with TRBD1. The CDR3 spans 16 residues. CDR1 is MNHEY and CDR2 is SVGEGT in the germline V gene. V dropped 2 bases and J dropped 3; count of bases not matched to a gene: 4.

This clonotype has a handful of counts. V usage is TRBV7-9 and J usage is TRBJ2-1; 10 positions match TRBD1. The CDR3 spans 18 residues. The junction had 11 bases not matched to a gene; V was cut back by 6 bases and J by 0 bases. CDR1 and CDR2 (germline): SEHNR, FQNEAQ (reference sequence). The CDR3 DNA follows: TGTGCCAGCAGTGACCCGGGGACAGGGGTCAGCTCCTACAATGAGCAGTTCTTC. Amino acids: CASSDPGTGVSSYNEQFF.

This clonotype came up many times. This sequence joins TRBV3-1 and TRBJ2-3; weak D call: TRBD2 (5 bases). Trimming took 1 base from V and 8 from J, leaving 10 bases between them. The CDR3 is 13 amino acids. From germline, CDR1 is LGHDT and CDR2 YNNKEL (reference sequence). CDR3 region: CASSQVPGVTQYF. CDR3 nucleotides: TGTGCCAGCAGCCAAGTCCCCGGGGTTACGCAGTATTTT.

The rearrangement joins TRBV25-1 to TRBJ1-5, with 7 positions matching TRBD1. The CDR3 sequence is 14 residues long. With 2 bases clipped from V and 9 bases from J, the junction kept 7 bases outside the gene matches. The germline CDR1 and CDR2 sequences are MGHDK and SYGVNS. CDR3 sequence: CASSEGGGGRPQHF. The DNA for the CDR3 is TGTGCCAGCAGTGAAGGAGGGGGCGGGCGGCCCCAGCATTTT.

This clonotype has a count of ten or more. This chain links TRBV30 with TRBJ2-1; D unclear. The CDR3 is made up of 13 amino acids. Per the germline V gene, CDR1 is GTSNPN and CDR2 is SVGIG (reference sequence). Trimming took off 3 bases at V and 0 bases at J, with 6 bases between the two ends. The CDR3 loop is CAWSSDSYNEQFF. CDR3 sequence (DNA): TGTGCCTGGAGCTCGGACTCCTACAATGAGCAGTTCTTC.

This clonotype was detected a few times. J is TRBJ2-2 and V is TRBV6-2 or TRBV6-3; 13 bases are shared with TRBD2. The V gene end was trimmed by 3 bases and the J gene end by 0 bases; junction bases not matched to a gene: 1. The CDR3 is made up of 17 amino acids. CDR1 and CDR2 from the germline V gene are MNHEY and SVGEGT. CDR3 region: CASSYGTSGTNTGELFF. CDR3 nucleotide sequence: TGTGCCAGCAGTTATGGGACTAGCGGGACGAACACCGGGGAGCTGTTTTTT.

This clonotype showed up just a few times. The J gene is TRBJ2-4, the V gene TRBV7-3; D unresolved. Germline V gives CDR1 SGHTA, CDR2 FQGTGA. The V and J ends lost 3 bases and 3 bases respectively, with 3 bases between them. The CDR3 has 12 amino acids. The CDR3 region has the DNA TGTGCCAGCAGCTTTGACAAAAACATTCAGTACTTC. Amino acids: CASSFDKNIQYF.

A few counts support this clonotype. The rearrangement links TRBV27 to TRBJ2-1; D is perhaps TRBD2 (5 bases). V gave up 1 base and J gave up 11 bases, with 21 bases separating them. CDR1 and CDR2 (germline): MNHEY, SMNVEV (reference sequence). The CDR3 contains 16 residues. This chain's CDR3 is CASSLFWGSGNLKQFF. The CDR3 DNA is TGTGCCAGCAGTTTATTTTGGGGTTCCGGGAATTTGAAGCAGTTCTTC.

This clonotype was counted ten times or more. In DNA, the CDR3 is TGCAGTGCAGCGGACAGGGGGGGCAATCAGCCCCAGCATTTT. Residues: CSAADRGGNQPQHF. The gene calls are TRBV20-1 and TRBJ1-5, with 10 bases aligning to TRBD1. Germline V gene sequence: CDR1 DFQATT, CDR2 SNEGSKA (reference sequence). V dropped 6 bases and J dropped 2; count of bases not matched to a gene: 4. The CDR3 totals 14 residues.

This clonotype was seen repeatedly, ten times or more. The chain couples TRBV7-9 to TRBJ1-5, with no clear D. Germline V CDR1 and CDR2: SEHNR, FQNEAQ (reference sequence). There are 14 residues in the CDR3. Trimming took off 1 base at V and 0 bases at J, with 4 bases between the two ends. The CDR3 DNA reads TGTGCCAGCAGCTTAGGCCATAGCAATCAGCCCCAGCATTTT. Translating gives CASSLGHSNQPQHF.

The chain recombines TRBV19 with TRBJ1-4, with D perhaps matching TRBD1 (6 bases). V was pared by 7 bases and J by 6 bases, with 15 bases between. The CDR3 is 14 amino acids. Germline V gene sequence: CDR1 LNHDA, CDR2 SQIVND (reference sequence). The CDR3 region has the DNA TGTGCCAGTAAGCCATCAGGGGCTGATGAAAAACTGTTTTTT. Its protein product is CASKPSGADEKLFF.

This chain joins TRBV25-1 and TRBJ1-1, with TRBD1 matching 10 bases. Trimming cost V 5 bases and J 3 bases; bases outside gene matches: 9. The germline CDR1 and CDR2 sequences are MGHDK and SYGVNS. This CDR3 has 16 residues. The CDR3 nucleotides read TGTGCCAGCAGTTCCCGGACAGGGGGGTGGGACACTGAAGCTTTCTTT. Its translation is CASSSRTGGWDTEAFF.

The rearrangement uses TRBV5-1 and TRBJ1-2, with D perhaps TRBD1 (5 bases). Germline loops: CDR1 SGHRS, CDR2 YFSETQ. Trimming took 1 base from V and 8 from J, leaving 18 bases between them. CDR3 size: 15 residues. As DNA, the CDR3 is TGCGCCAGCAGCTTGACCCCAGCGGGGGGTAGAGGCTACACCTTC. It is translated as CASSLTPAGGRGYTF.